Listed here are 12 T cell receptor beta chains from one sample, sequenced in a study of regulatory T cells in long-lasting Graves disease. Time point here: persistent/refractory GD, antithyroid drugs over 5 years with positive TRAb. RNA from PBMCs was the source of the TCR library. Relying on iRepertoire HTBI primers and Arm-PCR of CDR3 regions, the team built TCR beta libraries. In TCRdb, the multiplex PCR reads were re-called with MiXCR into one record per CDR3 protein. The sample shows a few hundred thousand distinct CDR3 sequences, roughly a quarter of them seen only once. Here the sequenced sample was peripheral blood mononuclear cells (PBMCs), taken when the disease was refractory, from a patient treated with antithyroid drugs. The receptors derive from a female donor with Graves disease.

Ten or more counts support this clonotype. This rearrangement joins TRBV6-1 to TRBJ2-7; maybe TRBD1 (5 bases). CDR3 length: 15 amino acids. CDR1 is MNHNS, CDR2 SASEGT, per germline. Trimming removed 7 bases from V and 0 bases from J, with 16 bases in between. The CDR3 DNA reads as TGTGCCAGCAAGAGATCCCCCCAGGGCTCCTACGAGCAGTACTTC. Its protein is CASKRSPQGSYEQYF.

Here the CDR3 DNA reads TGTGCCAGCAGTTGGAGGCAGCCTAGCACAGATACGCAGTATTTT. This gives the protein CASSWRQPSTDTQYF. This chain uses TRBV28 with TRBJ2-3; TRBD2 might be the D (5 bases). Germline assignment: CDR1 MDHEN and CDR2 SYDVKM. The CDR3 consists of 15 residues. V gave up 4 bases and J gave up 0 bases, with 11 bases separating them. The complete variable domain, with remaining parts taken from reference TRBV28 and TRBJ2-3, reads DVKVTQSSRYLVKRTGEKVFLECVQDMDHENMFWYRQDPGLGLRLIYFSYDVKMKEKGDIPEGYSVSREKKERFSLILESASTNQTSMYLCASSWRQPSTDTQYFGPGTRLTVL.

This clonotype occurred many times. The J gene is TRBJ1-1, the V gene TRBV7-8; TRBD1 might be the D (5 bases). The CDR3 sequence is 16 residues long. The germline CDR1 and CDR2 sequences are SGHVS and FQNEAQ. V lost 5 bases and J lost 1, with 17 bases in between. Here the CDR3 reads CASSASFGQTNTEAFF. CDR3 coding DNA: TGTGCCAGCAGCGCAAGCTTCGGACAAACGAACACTGAAGCTTTCTTT. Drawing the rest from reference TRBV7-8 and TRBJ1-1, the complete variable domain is GAGVSQSPRYKVAKRGQDVALRCDPISGHVSLFWYQQALGQGPEFLTYFQNEAQLDKSGLPSDRFFAERPEGSVSTLKIQRTQQEDSAVYLCASSASFGQTNTEAFFGQGTRLTVV.

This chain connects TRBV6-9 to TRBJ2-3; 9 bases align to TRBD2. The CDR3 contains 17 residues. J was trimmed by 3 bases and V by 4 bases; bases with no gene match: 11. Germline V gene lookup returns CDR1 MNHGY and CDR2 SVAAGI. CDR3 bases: TGTGCCAGCAGTTGGGAAGGAGCGGGAGGATGGACAGATACGCAGTATTTT. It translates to CASSWEGAGGWTDTQYF.

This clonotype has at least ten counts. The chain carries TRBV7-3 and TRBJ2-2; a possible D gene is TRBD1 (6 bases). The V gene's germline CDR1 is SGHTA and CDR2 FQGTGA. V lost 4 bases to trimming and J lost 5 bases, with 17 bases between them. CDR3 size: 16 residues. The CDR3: CASSYTTGPGTGELFF. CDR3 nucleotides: TGTGCCAGCAGCTACACGACAGGCCCGGGAACCGGGGAGCTGTTTTTT.

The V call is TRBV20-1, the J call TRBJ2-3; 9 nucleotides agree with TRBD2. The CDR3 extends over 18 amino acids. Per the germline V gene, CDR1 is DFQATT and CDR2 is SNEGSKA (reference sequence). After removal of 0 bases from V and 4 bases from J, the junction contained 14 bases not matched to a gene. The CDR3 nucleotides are TGCAGTGCTAGAGACCCCCGACCTAGCGGGAATGTCGCAGATACGCAGTATTTT. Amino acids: CSARDPRPSGNVADTQYF.

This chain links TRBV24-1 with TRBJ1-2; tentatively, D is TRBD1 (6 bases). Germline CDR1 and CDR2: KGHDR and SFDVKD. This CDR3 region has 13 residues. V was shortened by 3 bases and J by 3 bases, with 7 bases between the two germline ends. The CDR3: CATSDTGYYGYTF. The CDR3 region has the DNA TGTGCCACCAGTGATACAGGGTACTATGGCTACACCTTC.

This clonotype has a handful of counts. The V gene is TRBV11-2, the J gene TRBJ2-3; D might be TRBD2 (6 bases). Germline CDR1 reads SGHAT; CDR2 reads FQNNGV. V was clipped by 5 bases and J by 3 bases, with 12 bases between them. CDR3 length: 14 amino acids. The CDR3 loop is CASSLGSPTDTQYF. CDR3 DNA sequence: TGTGCCAGCAGCCTCGGGAGTCCAACAGATACGCAGTATTTT.

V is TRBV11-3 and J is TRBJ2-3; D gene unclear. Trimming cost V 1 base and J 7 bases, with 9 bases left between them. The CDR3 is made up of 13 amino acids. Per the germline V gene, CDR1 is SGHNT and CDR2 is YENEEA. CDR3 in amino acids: CASSLARLNTQYF. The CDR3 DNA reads TGTGCCAGCAGCTTAGCACGGCTGAATACGCAGTATTTT.

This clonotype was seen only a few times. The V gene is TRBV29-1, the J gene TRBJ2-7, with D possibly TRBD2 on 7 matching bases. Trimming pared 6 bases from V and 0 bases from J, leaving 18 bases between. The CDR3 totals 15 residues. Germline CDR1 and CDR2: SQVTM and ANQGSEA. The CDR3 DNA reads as TGCAGCGTCAGCGCGGGGGACACCCACTCCTACGAGCAGTACTTC. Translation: CSVSAGDTHSYEQYF.

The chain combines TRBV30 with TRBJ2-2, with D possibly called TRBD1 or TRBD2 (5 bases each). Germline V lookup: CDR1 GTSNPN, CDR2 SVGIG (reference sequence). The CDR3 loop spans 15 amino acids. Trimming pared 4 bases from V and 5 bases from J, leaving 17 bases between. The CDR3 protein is CAWIPQEVGTGELFF. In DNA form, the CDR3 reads TGTGCCTGGATCCCACAGGAGGTCGGGACCGGGGAGCTGTTTTTT.

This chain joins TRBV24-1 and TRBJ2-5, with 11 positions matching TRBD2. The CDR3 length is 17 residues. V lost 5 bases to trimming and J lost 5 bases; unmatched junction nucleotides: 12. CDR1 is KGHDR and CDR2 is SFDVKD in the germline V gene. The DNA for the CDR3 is TGTGCCACCAGTGGACAACAGGGTAGCGGGAGGGTCGAGACCCAGTACTTC. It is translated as CATSGQQGSGRVETQYF.